The sequence of this TCR beta chain was determined in a study of shared clonotypes between healthy human individuals. Regarding the study as a whole: Across a few donors, naive CD4 shared around 5%, naive CD8 around 3.5%, memory CD4 roughly 2.2%, memory CD8 about 0.38%.

A remark on this clone: Its matching antigen is unknown.

The protocol was immunoSEQ multiplex PCR, while the TCRdb copy is restricted to in-frame clones and leaves out a portion. The table has a few million clones, around nine tenths seen once. The sample comprised naive CD4+ T cells sorted from blood. Subset indicated: CD45RA+ positively selected. This receptor was obtained from a man aged 18 to 29 in good health.

The CDR3 sequence: CASSLASGTADNQPQHF. The CDR3 coding sequence is TGTGCCAGCAGCTTGGCAAGTGGGACAGCAGACAATCAGCCCCAGCATTTT. The rearrangement uses TRBV5-5 and TRBJ1-5; 7 bases map to TRBD1. Germline V gene sequence: CDR1 SGHKS, CDR2 YYEKEE (reference sequence). The CDR3 is 17 residues long. Trimming removed 0 bases from V and 3 bases from J; junction bases left unmatched: 9.